This T cell receptor (beta chain) comes out of a study of shared clonotypes between healthy human individuals. Study context: Three plates each covered CD4 naive and memory; CD8 naive two, CD8 memory one.

Study-wide results and caveats: Memory subsets generally showed lower estimated richness than naive subsets.

Germline CDR1 is MNHEY and CDR2 is SVGAGI. V shed 7 bases and J shed 1 base, with 7 bases lying between them. The CDR3 sequence is 12 residues long. Comment on this clone: Its specificity is not known.

The assay was run at deep level. Profiled with immunoSEQ multiplex PCR; TCRdb holds only in-frame clones, not every one. The sample consists of about 980,000 clones, approximately 76% of them appearing once. The V call is TRBV6-5, the J call TRBJ1-2; D unresolved. The receptor was derived from a man younger than 35 in good health. Sequences were obtained from memory CD4+ T cells sorted from blood. As for subset: CD45RA-negative fraction. CDR3 loop: CASMGLNYGYTF. As DNA, the CDR3 is TGTGCCAGCATGGGTCTTAACTATGGCTACACCTTC.